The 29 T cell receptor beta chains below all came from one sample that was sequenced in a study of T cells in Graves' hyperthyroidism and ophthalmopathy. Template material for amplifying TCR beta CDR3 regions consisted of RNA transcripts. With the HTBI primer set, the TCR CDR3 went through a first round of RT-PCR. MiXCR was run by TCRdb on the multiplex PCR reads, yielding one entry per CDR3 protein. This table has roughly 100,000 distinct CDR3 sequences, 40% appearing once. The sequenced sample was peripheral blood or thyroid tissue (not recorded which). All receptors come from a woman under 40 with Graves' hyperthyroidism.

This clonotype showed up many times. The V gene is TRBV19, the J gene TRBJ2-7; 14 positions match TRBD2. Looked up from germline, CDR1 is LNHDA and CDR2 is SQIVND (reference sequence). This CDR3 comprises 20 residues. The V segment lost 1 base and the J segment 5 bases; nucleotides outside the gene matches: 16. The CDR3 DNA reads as TGTGCCAGTAGTATAGGAGGGGGACTAGCGGGAGCACGAGTTACGCACGAGCAGTACTTC. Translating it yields CASSIGGGLAGARVTHEQYF.

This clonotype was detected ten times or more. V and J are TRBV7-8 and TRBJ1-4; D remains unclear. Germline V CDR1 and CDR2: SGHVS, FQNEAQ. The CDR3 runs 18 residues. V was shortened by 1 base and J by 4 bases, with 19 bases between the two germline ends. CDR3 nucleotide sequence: TGTGCCAGCAGCTTAGATGCTTTCATTGGACTGAATAATGAAAAACTGTTTTTT. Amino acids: CASSLDAFIGLNNEKLFF.

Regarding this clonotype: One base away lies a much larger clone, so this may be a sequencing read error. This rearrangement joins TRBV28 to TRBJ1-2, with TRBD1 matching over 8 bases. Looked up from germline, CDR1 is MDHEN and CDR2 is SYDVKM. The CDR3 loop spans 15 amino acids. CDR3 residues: CAGSFTGGGSYGYTF. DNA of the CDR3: TGTGCCGGCAGTTTCACAGGGGGAGGGAGCTATGGCTACACCTTC.

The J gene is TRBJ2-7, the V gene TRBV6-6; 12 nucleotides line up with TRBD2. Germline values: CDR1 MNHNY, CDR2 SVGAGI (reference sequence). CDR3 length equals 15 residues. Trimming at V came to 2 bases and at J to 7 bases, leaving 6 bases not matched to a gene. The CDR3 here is CASSYLAGGPREQYF. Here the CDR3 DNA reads TGTGCCAGCAGTTACCTAGCGGGAGGGCCTCGGGAGCAGTACTTC.

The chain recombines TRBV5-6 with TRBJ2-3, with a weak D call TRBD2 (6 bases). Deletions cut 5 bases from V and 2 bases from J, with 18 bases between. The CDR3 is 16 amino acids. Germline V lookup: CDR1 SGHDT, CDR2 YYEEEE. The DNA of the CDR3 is TGTGCCAGCAGTTCAATAGCGGATACCTTCACAGATACGCAGTATTTT. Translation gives CASSSIADTFTDTQYF.

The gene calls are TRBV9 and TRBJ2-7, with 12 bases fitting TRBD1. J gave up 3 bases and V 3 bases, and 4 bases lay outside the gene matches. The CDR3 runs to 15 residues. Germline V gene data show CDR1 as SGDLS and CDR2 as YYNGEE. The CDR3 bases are TGTGCCAGCAGCGACGGGACAGGGGGCGTCTACGAGCAGTACTTC. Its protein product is CASSDGTGGVYEQYF.

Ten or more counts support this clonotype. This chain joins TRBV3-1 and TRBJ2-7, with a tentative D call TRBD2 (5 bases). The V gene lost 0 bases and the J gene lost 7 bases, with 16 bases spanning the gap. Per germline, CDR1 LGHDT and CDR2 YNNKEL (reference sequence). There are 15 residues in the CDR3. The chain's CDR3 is CASSQDGGRAEEQYF. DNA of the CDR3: TGTGCCAGCAGCCAAGACGGTGGGAGAGCAGAAGAGCAGTACTTC.

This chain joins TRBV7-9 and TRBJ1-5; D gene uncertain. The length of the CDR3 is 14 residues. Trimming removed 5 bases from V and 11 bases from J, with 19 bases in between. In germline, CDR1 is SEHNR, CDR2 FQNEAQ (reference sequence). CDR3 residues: CASSAPVGWETQHF. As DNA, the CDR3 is TGTGCCAGCAGCGCCCCGGTGGGATGGGAGACCCAGCATTTT.

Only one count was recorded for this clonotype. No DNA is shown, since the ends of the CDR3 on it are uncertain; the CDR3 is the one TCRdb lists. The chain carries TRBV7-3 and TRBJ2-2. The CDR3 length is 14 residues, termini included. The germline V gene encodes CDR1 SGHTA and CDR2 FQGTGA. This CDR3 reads CASSLTVSTGSCFF.

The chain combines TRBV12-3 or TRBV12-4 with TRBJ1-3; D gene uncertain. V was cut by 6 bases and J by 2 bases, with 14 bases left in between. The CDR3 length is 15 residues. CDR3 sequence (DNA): TGTGCCAGCAGCTCTCTAGCGGGAGCTGGAAACACCATATATTTT. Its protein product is CASSSLAGAGNTIYF.

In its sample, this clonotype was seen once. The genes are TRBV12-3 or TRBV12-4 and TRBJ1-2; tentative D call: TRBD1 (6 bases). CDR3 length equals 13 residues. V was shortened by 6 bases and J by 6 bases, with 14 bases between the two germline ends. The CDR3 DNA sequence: TGTGCCAGCAGCAGGGGAGTGGAAGATGGCTACACCTTC. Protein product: CASSRGVEDGYTF.

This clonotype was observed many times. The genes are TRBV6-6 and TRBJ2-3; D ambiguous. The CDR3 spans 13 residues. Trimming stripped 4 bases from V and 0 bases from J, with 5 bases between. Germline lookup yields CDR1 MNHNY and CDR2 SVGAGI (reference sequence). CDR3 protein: CASSFWSTDTQYF. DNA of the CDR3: TGTGCCAGCAGTTTTTGGAGCACAGATACGCAGTATTTT.

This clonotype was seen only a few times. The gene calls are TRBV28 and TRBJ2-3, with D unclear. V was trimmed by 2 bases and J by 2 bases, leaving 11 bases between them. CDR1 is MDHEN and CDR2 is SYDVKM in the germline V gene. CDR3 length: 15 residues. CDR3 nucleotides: TGTGCCAGCAGTTTAAACGCGATCGTCACAGATACGCAGTATTTT. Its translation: CASSLNAIVTDTQYF.

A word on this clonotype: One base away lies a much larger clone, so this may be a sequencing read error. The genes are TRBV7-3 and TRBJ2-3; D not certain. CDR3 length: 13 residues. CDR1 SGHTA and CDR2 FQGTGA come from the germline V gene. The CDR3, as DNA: TGTGCCAGCAGCCTAGGGTCCACAGATGCGCAGTATTTT. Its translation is CASSLGSTDAQYF.

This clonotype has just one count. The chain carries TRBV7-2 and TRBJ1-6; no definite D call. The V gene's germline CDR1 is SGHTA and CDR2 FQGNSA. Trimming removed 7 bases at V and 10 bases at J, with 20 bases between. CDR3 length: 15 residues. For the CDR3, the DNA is TGTGCCAGCACCCTAGGTCGGGGTCCCGGCTCACCCCTCCACTTT. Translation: CASTLGRGPGSPLHF.

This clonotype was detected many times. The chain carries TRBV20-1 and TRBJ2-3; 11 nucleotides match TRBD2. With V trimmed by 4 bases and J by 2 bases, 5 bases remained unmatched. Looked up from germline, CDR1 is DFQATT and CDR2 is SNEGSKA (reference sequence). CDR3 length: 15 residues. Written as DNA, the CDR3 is TGCAGTGCTACATCGACTAGCGGGGACACAGATACGCAGTATTTT. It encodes CSATSTSGDTDTQYF.

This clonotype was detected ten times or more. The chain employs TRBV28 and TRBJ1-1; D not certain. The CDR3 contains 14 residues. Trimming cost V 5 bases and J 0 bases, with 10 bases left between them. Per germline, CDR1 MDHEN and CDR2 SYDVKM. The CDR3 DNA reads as TGTGCCAGCAGTGAAGGGTCGGTGAACACTGAAGCTTTCTTT. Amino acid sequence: CASSEGSVNTEAFF.

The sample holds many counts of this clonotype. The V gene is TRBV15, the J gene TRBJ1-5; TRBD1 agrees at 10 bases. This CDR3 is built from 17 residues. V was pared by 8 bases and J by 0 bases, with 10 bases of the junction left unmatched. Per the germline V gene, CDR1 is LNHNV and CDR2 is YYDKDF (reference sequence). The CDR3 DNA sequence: TGTGCCACCGGACGGGACAGGGGAGGGTATAGCAATCAGCCCCAGCATTTT. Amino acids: CATGRDRGGYSNQPQHF.

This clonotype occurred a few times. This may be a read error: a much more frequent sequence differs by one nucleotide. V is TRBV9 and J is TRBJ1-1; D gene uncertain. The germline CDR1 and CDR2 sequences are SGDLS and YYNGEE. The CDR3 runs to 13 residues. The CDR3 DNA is TGTGCCAGCAGCGGTCAGCAGAACACTGGAGCTTTCTTT. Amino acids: CASSGQQNTGAFF.

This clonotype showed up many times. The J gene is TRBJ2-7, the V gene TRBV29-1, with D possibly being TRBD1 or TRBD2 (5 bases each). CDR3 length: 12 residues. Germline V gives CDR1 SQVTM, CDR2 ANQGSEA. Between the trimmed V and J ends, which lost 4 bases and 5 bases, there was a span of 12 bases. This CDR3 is CSVVAGTDEQYF. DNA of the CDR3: TGCAGCGTTGTGGCAGGGACCGACGAGCAGTACTTC.

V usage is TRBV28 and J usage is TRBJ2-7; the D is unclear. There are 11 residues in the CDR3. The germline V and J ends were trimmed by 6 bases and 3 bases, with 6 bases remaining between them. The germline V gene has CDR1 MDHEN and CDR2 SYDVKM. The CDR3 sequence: CASRTIYEQYF. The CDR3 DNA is TGTGCCAGCAGAACTATCTACGAGCAGTACTTC.

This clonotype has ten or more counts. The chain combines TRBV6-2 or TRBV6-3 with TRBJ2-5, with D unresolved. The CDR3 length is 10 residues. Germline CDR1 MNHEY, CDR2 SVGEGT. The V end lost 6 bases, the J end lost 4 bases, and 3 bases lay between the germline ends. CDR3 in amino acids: CASRGETQYF. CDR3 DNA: TGTGCCAGCAGAGGAGAGACCCAGTACTTC.

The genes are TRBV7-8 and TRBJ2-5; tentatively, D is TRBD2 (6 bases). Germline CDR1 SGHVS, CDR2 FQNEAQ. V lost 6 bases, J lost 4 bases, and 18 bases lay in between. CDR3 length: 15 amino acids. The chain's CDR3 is CASRLGRAGGETQYF. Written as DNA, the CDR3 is TGTGCCAGCAGGCTGGGCAGGGCCGGGGGAGAGACCCAGTACTTC.

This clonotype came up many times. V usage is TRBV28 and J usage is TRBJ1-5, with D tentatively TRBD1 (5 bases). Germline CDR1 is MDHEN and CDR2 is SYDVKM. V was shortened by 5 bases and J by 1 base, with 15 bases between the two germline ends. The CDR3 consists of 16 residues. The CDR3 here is CASSRGVDRSNQPQHF. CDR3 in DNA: TGTGCCAGCAGTCGGGGGGTTGATAGAAGCAATCAGCCCCAGCATTTT.

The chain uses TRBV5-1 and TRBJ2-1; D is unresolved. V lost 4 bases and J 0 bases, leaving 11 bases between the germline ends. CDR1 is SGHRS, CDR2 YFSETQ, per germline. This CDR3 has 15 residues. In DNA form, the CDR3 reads TGCGCCAGCAGCAAAGAGCACAGCTCCTACAATGAGCAGTTCTTC. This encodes CASSKEHSSYNEQFF.

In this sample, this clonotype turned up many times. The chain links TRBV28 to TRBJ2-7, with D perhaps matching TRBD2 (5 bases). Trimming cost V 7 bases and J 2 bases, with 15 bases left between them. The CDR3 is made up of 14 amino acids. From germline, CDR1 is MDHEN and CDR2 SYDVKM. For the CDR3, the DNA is TGTGCCAGCATGAGGTGGGGAGACACCTACGAGCAGTACTTC. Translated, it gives CASMRWGDTYEQYF.

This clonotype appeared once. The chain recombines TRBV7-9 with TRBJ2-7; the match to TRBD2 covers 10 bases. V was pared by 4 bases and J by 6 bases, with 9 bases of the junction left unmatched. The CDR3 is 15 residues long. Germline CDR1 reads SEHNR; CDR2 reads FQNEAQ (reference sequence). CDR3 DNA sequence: TGTGCCAGCAGCTCCCTCACTAGCGGGACACGCGAGCAGTACTTC. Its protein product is CASSSLTSGTREQYF. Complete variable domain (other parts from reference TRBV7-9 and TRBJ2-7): DTGVSQNPRHKITKRGQNVTFRCDPISEHNRLYWYRQTLGQGPEFLTYFQNEAQLEKSRLLSDRFSAERPKGSFSTLEIQRTEQGDSAMYLCASSSLTSGTREQYFGPGTRLTVT.

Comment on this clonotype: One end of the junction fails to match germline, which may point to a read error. CDR3 protein: CTTSGGISYEQYF. The DNA of the CDR3 is TGTACCACCAGCGGCGGAATCTCCTACGAGCAGTACTTC. The gene calls are TRBV15 and TRBJ2-7, with D tentatively TRBD2 (5 bases). Germline lookup yields CDR1 LNHNV and CDR2 YYDKDF (reference sequence). This CDR3 contains 13 residues.

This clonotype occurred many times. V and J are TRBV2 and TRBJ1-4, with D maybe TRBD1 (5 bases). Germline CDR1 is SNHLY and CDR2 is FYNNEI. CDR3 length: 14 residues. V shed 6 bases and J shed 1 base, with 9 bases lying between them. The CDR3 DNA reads TGTGCCAGCAGGTTCGGGGGAACTAATGAAAAACTGTTTTTT. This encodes CASRFGGTNEKLFF.